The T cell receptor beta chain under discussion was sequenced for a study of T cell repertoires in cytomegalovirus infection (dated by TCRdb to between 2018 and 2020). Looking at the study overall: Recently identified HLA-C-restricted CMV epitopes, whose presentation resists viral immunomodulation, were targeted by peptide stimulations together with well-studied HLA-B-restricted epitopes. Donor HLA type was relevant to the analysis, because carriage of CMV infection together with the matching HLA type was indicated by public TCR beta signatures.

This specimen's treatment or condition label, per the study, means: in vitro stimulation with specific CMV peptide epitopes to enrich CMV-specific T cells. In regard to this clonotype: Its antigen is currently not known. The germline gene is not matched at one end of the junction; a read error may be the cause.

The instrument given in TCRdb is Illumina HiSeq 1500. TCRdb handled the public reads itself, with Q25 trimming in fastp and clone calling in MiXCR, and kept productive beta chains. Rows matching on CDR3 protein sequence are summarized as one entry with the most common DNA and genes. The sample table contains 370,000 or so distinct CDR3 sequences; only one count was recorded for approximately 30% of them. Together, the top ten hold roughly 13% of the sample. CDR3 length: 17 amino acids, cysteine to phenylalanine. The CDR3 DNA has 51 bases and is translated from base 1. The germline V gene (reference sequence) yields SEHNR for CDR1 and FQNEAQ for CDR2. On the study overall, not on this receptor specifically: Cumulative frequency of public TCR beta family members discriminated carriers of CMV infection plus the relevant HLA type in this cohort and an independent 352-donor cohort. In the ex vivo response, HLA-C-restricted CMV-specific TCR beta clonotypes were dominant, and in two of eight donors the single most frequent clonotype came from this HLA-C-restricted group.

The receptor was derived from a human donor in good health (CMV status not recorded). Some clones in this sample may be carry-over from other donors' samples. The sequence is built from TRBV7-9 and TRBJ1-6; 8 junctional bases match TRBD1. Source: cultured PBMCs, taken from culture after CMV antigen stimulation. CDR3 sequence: CASSLARTGIDNLPLHF. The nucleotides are TGTGCCAGCAGCTTAGCTAGGACAGGGATTGATAATTTACCCCTCCACTTT. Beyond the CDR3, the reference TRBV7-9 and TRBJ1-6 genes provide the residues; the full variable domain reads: DTGVSQNPRHKITKRGQNVTFRCDPISEHNRLYWYRQTLGQGPEFLTYFQNEAQLEKSRLLSDRFSAERPKGSFSTLEIQRTEQGDSAMYLCASSLARTGIDNLPLHFGNGTRLTVT.